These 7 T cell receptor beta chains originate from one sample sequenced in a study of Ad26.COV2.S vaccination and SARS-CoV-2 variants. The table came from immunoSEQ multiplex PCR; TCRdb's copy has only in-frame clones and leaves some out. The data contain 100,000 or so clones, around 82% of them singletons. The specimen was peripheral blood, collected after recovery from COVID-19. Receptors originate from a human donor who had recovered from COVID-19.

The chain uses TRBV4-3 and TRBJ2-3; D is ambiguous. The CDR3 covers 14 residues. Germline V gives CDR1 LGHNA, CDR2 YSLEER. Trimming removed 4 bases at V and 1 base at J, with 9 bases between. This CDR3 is CASSRNLGTDTQYF. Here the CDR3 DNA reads TGCGCCAGCAGCCGCAATCTGGGCACAGATACGCAGTATTTT.

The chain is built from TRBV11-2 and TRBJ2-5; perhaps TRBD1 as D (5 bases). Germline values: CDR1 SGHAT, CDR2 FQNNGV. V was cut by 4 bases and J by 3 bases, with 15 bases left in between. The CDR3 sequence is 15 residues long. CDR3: CASSSDPRQKETQYF. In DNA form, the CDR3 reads TGTGCCAGCAGCTCAGACCCCCGACAGAAAGAGACCCAGTACTTC.

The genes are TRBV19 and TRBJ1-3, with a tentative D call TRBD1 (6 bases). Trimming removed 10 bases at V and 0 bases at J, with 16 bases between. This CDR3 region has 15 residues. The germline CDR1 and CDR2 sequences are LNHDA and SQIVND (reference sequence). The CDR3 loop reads CATRPGQTSGNTIYF. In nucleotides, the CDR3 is TGTGCCACTAGACCCGGACAGACCTCTGGAAACACCATATATTTT.

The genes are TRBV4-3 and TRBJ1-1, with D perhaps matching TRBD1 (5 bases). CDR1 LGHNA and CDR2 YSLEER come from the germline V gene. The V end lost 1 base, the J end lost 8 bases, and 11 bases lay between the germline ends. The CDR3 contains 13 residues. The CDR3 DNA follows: TGCGCCAGCAGCCAAGTCCAGGGAGGGGAAGCTTTCTTT. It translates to CASSQVQGGEAFF.

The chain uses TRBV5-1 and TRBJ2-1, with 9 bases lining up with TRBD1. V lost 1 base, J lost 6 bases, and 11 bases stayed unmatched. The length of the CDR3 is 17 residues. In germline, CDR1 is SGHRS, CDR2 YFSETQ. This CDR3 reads CASSLTGTGSYSNEQFF. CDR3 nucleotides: TGCGCCAGCAGCTTGACCGGGACAGGGTCCTACAGCAATGAGCAGTTCTTC.

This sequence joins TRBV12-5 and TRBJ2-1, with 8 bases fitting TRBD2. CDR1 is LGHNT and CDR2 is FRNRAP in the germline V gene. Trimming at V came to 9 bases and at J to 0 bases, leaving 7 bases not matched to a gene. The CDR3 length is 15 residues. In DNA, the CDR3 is TGTGCTAGCTCGGAGGGGACTAGCTCCTACAATGAGCAGTTCTTC. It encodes CASSEGTSSYNEQFF.

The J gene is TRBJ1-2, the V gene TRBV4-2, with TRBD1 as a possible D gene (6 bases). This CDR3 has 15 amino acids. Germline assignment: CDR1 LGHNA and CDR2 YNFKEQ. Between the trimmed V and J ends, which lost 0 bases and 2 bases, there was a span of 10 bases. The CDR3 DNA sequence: TGTGCCAGCAGCCAAGATCCGGGGGCCAACTATGGCTACACCTTC. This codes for CASSQDPGANYGYTF.